A selection of T cell receptor beta chains follows, all from one sample in a study of blood T cell repertoires in COVID-19. Sequencing was performed with immunoSEQ multiplex PCR; in TCRdb, only in-frame clones are kept and a portion is missing. The sample gives approximately 340,000 clones, roughly nine tenths of which show up once; around 0.86% is in the top ten. Sequencing used PBMCs or T cells enriched from blood (not recorded which). All receptors come from a woman in her forties who had been exposed to COVID-19. CDR3s include the opening cysteine and the closing phenylalanine or tryptophan. A D gene is named only where the DNA matches it firmly. Not all rows give a size; the values are once, few, many and, for expanded clones, a class.

D,size,J,V,CDR3,DNA
NA,NA,TRBJ2-1,TRBV27,CASSERGRNSYNEQFF,TGTGCCAGCTCCGAGAGAGGCCGCAACTCCTACAATGAGCAGTTCTTC
NA,NA,TRBJ1-2,TRBV10-1,CASSVNRDPGYGYTF,TGCGCCAGCAGTGTTAACAGGGATCCGGGCTATGGCTACACCTTC
NA,NA,TRBJ1-5,TRBV5-1,CASSLDGIWPQHF,TGCGCCAGCAGCTTGGACGGGATATGGCCCCAGCATTTT
TRBD1,NA,TRBJ1-2,TRBV5-1,CASSLGGQGSGYTF,TGCGCCAGCAGCTTGGGGGGACAGGGGTCTGGCTACACCTTC
TRBD1,NA,TRBJ1-1,TRBV11-1,CASSYRGNTEAFF,TGTGCCAGCAGCTACAGGGGAAACACTGAAGCTTTCTTT
TRBD1,NA,TRBJ1-2,TRBV9,CASSALTTGNYGYTF,TGTGCCAGCAGCGCCTTGACGACAGGGAACTATGGCTACACCTTC
TRBD1,NA,TRBJ2-6,TRBV7-2,CASSLATGAGANVLTF,TGTGCCAGCAGCTTAGCGACAGGGGCTGGGGCCAACGTCCTGACTTTC
NA,NA,TRBJ1-5,TRBV19,CASSIRDLKWGDQPQHF,TGTGCCAGTAGTATCCGGGACCTTAAGTGGGGGGATCAGCCCCAGCATTTT
TRBD2,NA,TRBJ2-4,TRBV20-1,CSASRTSGRIRSLDKNIQYF,TGCAGTGCTAGTAGGACTAGCGGGAGGATTCGATCTCTAGACAAAAACATTCAGTACTTC
NA,NA,TRBJ2-1,TRBV27,CATYPHRDMGNEQFF,TGTGCCACCTACCCGCACAGGGATATGGGCAATGAGCAGTTCTTC
NA,NA,TRBJ1-2,TRBV6-5,CASRAPGNYGYTF,TGTGCCAGCAGGGCCCCGGGTAACTATGGCTACACCTTC
TRBD1,NA,TRBJ1-3,TRBV6-2/TRBV6-3,CASSAGTASGNTIYF,TGTGCCAGCAGTGCCGGGACAGCCTCTGGAAACACCATATATTTT
TRBD2,NA,TRBJ2-7,TRBV7-6,CASSLGPLAGKTYEQYF,TGTGCCAGCAGCTTAGGGCCCCTAGCGGGAAAAACCTACGAGCAGTACTTC
NA,NA,TRBJ1-1,TRBV24-1,CATSDTGNTEAFF,TGTGCCACCAGTGATACAGGGAATACTGAAGCTTTCTTT
NA,NA,TRBJ2-3,TRBV9,CASSVERGTDTQYF,TGTGCCAGCAGCGTAGAGCGAGGCACAGATACGCAGTATTTT
NA,NA,TRBJ2-4,TRBV28,CASSSGGAAKNIQYF,TGTGCCAGCAGTTCTGGAGGGGCAGCCAAAAACATTCAGTACTTC
TRBD1,few,TRBJ2-1,TRBV27,CASSLRTGGEFF,TGTGCCAGCAGTTTACGGACAGGGGGCGAGTTCTTC
TRBD2,NA,TRBJ2-7,TRBV18,CASSNSGSGAYEQYF,TGTGCCAGCTCAAATTCCGGTAGCGGGGCCTACGAGCAGTACTTC
NA,NA,TRBJ2-1,TRBV15,CATSSKGRGKGQFF,TGTGCCACCAGCAGCAAGGGAAGGGGAAAGGGGCAGTTCTTC
NA,once,TRBJ2-7,TRBV12-1,CASSFGLRPRLATSYEQYF,TGTGCCAGCAGCTTTGGGTTGAGGCCGAGACTAGCGACTTCCTACGAGCAGTACTTC
TRBD1,NA,TRBJ2-6,TRBV6-2/TRBV6-3,CASSYSGQGFTGANVLTF,TGTGCCAGCAGTTACTCTGGACAGGGGTTCACTGGGGCCAACGTCCTGACTTTC
NA,NA,TRBJ2-5,TRBV7-9,CASSVEWTGSTQYF,TGTGCCAGCAGCGTAGAATGGACTGGCTCGACCCAGTACTTC
NA,NA,TRBJ1-3,TRBV19,CASSARSSGNTIYF,TGTGCCAGTAGTGCACGGAGCTCTGGAAACACCATATATTTT
NA,once,TRBJ1-5,TRBV19,CASSMTQGRNQPQHF,TGTGCCAGTAGTATGACACAGGGTCGGAATCAGCCCCAGCATTTT
TRBD1,NA,TRBJ2-5,TRBV2,CASSRDRGEETQYF,TGTGCCAGCAGCCGGGACAGGGGGGAAGAGACCCAGTACTTC
NA,once,TRBJ1-1,TRBV7-9,CASSSAPSGTEAFF,TGTGCCAGCAGCTCGGCCCCGAGCGGCACTGAAGCTTTCTTT